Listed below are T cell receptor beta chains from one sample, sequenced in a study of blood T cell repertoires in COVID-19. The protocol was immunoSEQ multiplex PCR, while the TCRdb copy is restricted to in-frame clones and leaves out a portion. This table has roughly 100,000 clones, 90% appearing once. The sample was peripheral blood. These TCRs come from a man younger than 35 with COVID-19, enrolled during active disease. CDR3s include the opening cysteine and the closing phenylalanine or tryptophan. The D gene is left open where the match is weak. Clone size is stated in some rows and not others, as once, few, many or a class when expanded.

TGTGCCAGCAGCTCGAGGGGAGGGGCGGACACCGGGGAGCTGTTTTTT,CASSSRGGADTGELFF,NA,TRBJ2-2,TRBV5-5,TRBD2,16
TGTGCCAGCAGCGGAACTAGCGGGAGGGACAATGAGCAGTTCTTC,CASSGTSGRDNEQFF,NA,TRBJ2-1,TRBV9,TRBD2,15
TGCAGACCCGCGGATACGCAGTATTTT,CRPADTQYF,once,TRBJ2-3,TRBV20-1,NA,9
TGTGCCATCAGTGAGTCCCGTACAGGGCGGGATACGCAGTATTTT,CAISESRTGRDTQYF,NA,TRBJ2-3,TRBV10-3,NA,15
TGTGCCAGCAGTTTGTTTGGACGGAGGAGCTCCTATAATTCACCCCTCCACTTT,CASSLFGRRSSYNSPLHF,NA,TRBJ1-6,TRBV28,NA,18
TGTGCCAGCAGCTTAGCCCGACAGGGCCCAGATACGCAGTATTTT,CASSLARQGPDTQYF,NA,TRBJ2-3,TRBV7-6,TRBD1,15
TGTGCCAGCAGCTTCGGACAGGGGGCATTCGAGACCCAGTACTTC,CASSFGQGAFETQYF,NA,TRBJ2-5,TRBV3-1/TRBV3-2,TRBD1,15
TGTGCCAGCAGCTTGGGGGCCAGGCTCGAGCAGTACTTC,CASSLGARLEQYF,NA,TRBJ2-7,TRBV5-8,NA,13
TGTGCCAGCAGCTTCCTAAACCTAGCCCGTCCCGCCGGGGAGCTGTTTTTT,CASSFLNLARPAGELFF,NA,TRBJ2-2,TRBV11-2,NA,17
TGTGCCAGCAGCTTGGGCAGCCTCAAGCCCTATGGCTACACCTTC,CASSLGSLKPYGYTF,NA,TRBJ1-2,TRBV13,NA,15
TGCAGCGTTGGACCCGTGTACAGGGAGGGCCAGAGTGGCTACACCTTC,CSVGPVYREGQSGYTF,few,TRBJ1-2,TRBV29-1,NA,16